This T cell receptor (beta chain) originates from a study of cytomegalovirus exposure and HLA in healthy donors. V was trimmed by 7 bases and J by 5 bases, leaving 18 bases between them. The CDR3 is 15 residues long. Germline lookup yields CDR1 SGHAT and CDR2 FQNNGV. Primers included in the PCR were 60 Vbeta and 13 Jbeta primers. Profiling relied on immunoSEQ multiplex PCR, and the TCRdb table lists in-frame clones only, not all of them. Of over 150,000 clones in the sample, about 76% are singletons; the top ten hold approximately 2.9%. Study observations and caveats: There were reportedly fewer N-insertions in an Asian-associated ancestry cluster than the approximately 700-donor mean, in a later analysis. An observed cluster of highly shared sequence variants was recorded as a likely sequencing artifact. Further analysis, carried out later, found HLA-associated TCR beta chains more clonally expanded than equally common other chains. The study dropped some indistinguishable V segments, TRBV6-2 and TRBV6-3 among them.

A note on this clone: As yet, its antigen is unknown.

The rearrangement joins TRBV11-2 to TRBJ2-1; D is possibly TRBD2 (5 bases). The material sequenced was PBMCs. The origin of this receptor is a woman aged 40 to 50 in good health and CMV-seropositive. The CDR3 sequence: CASTGVGIGNNEQFF. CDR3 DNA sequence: TGTGCCAGCACCGGGGTGGGAATCGGCAACAATGAGCAGTTCTTC.